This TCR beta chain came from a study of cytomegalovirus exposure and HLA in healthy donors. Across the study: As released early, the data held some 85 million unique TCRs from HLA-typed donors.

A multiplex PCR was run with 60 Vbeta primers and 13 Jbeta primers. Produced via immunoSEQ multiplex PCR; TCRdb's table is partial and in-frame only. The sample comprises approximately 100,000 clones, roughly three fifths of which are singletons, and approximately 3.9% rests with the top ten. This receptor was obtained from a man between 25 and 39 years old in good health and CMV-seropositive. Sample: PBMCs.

CDR3 DNA sequence: TGCGCCAGCAGCTCCGGGTCTGATGAGACCCAGTACTTC. It yields the protein CASSSGSDETQYF. The J gene is TRBJ2-5, the V gene TRBV5-1, with no clear D. V was pared by 3 bases and J by 5 bases, with 11 bases between. Germline CDR1 SGHRS, CDR2 YFSETQ. The CDR3 contains 13 residues.